This paragraph reports one T cell receptor (beta chain). The same CDR3 also results from other DNA sequences found in this sample. Methods used by the authors: Without quality scores, immunoSEQ junctional reads could not be filtered like full-length reads. Assay used: immunoSEQ multiplex PCR; TCRdb lists only in-frame clones, some missing. Clone size and the V and J calls come from that table; the DNA yielded D and trimming. This sample carries under 600,000 clones, just over 75% of them seen once, and the ten largest clones take approximately 12%. The record originates from a study of shared clonotypes between healthy human individuals. This CDR3 is built from 14 residues. In germline, CDR1 is SGHRS, CDR2 YFSETQ. V dropped 4 bases and J dropped 2 bases, with 10 bases sitting between them. HIV-negative, healthy adults without recent acute infections or vaccinations were the donors. Without sorting, samples used 90 million or so PBMCs for genomic DNA.

The sequenced sample was PBMCs. This chain uses TRBV5-1 with TRBJ1-3; no definite D call. The origin of this receptor is a woman aged 40 to 49 in good health. Some clones in this sample may be carry-over from other donors' samples. The CDR3 DNA reads as TGCGCCAGCAGCCCCGACTGGGCTGGAAACACCATATATTTT. This codes for CASSPDWAGNTIYF.